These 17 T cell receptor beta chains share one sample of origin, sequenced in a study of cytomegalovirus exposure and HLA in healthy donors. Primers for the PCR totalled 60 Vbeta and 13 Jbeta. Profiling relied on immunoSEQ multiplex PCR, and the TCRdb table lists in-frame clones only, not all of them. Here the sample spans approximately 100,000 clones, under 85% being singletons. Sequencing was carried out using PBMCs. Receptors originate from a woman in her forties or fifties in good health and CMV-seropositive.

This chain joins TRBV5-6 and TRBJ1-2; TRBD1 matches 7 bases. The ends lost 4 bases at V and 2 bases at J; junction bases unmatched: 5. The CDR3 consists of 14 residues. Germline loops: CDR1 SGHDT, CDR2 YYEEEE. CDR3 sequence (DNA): TGTGCCAGCAGCAAGGACAGGAAGAACTATGGCTACACCTTC. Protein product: CASSKDRKNYGYTF. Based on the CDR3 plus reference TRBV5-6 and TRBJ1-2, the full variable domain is DAGVTQSPTHLIKTRGQQVTLRCSPKSGHDTVSWYQQALGQGPQFIFQYYEEEERQRGNFPDRFSGHQFPNYSSELNVNALLLGDSALYLCASSKDRKNYGYTFGSGTRLTVV.

The CDR3 spells CASSLRGPGYTF. The CDR3 DNA reads TGTGCCAGCAGCCTGCGGGGGCCGGGCTACACCTTC. The chain combines TRBV5-6 with TRBJ1-2, with D tentatively TRBD1 (6 bases). V was clipped by 4 bases and J by 8 bases, with 12 bases between them. From germline, CDR1 is SGHDT and CDR2 YYEEEE. CDR3 length: 12 amino acids. Based on the CDR3 plus reference TRBV5-6 and TRBJ1-2, the full variable domain is DAGVTQSPTHLIKTRGQQVTLRCSPKSGHDTVSWYQQALGQGPQFIFQYYEEEERQRGNFPDRFSGHQFPNYSSELNVNALLLGDSALYLCASSLRGPGYTFGSGTRLTVV.

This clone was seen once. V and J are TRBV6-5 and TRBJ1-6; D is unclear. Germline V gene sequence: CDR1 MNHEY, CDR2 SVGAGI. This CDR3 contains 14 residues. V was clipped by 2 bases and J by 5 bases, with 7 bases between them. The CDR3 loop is CASSYQVHNSPLHF. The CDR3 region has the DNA TGTGCCAGCAGTTACCAGGTCCATAATTCACCCCTCCACTTT.

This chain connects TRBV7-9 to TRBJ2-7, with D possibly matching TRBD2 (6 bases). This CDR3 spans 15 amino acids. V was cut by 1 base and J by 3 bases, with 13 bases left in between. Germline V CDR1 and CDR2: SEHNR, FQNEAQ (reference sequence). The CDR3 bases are TGTGCCAGCAGCTTAGTAGCGGCAGGGAGCTACGAGCAGTACTTC. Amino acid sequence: CASSLVAAGSYEQYF.

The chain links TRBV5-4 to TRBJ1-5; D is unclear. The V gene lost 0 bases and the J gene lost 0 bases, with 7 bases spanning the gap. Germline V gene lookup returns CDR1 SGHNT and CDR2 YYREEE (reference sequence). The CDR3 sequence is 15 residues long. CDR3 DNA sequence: TGTGCCAGCAGCTTGGGTACAGCTAGCAATCAGCCCCAGCATTTT. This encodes CASSLGTASNQPQHF.

CDR3 sequence: CASSWGQGGSYEQYF. DNA for the CDR3: TGTGCCAGCAGCTGGGGACAGGGGGGGTCCTACGAGCAGTACTTC. The chain has TRBV7-8 and TRBJ2-7, with TRBD1 identical over 11 bases. The CDR3 runs 15 residues. Looked up from germline, CDR1 is SGHVS and CDR2 is FQNEAQ. The junction had 3 bases not matched to a gene; V was cut back by 4 bases and J by 1 base.

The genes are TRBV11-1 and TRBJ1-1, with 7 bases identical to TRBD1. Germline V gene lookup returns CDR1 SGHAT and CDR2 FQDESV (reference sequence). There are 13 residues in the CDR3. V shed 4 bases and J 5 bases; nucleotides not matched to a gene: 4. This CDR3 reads CASSSRGETEAFF. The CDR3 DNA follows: TGTGCCAGCAGCTCCAGGGGGGAAACTGAAGCTTTCTTT. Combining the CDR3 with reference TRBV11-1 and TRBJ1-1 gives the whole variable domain EAEVAQSPRYKITEKSQAVAFWCDPISGHATLYWYRQILGQGPELLVQFQDESVVDDSQLPKDRFSAERLKGVDSTLKIQPAELGDSAMYLCASSSRGETEAFFGQGTRLTVV.

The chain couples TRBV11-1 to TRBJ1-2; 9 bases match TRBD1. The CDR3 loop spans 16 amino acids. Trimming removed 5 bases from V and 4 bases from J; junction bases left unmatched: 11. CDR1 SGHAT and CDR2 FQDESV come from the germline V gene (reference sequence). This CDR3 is CASSKQPGQGSYGYTF. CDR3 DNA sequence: TGTGCCAGCAGCAAGCAGCCGGGACAGGGTAGCTATGGCTACACCTTC.

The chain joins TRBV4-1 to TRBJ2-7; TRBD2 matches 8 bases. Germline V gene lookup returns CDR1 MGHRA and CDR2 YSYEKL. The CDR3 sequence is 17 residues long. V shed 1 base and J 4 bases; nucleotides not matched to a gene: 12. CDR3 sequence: CASSQVPGGAVSYEQYF. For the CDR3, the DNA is TGCGCCAGCAGCCAAGTGCCCGGGGGGGCGGTGAGTTACGAGCAGTACTTC.

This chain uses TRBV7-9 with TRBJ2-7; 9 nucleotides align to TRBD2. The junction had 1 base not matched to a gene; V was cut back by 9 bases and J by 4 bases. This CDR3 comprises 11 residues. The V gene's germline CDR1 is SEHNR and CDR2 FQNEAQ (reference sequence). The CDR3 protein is CASSGSYEQYF. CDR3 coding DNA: TGTGCCAGTAGCGGGAGTTACGAGCAGTACTTC.

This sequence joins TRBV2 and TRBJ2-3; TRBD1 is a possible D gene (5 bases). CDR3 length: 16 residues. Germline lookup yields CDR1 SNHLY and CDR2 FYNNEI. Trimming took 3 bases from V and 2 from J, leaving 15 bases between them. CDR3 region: CASSEPTDRDTDTQYF. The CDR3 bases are TGTGCCAGCAGTGAGCCTACTGACAGAGACACAGATACGCAGTATTTT.

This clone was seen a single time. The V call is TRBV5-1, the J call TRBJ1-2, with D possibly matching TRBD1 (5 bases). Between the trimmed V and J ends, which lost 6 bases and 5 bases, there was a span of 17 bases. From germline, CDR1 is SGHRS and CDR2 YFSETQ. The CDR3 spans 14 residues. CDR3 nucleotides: TGCGCCAGCACCCCGGGGAGGGGAACTTATGGCTACACCTTC. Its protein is CASTPGRGTYGYTF.

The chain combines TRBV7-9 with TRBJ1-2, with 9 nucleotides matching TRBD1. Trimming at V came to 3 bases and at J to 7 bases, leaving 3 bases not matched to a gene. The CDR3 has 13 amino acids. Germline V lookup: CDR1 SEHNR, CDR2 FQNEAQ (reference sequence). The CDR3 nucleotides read TGTGCCAGCAGCTTGGACAGGGGTGGTGGCTACACCTTC. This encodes CASSLDRGGGYTF.

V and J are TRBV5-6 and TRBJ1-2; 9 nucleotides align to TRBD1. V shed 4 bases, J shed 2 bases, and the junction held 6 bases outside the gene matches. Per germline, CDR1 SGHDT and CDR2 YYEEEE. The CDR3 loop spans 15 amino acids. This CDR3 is CASSRGTGRNYGYTF. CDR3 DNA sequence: TGTGCCAGCAGCCGAGGGACAGGGCGCAACTATGGCTACACCTTC.

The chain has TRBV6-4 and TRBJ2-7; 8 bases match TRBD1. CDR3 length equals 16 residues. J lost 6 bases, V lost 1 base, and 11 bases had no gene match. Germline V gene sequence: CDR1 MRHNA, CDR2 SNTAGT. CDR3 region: CASSDYVRTGISEQYF. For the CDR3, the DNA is TGTGCCAGCAGTGACTACGTAAGGACAGGGATCAGCGAGCAGTACTTC.

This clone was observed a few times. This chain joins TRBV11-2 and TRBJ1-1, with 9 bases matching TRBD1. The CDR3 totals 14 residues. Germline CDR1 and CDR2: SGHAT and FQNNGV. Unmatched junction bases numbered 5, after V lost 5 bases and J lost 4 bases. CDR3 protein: CASSQQGAITEAFF. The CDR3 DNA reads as TGTGCCAGCAGCCAACAGGGGGCGATCACTGAAGCTTTCTTT.

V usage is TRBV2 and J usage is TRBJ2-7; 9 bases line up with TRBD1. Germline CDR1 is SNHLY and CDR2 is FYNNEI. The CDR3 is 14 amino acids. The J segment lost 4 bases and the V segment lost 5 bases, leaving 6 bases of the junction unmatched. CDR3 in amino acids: CASSPTGGEYEQYF. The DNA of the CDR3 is TGTGCCAGCAGTCCCACAGGGGGCGAGTACGAGCAGTACTTC. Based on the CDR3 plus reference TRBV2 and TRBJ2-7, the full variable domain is EPEVTQTPSHQVTQMGQEVILRCVPISNHLYFYWYRQILGQKVEFLVSFYNNEISEKSEIFDDQFSVERPDGSNFTLKIRSTKLEDSAMYFCASSPTGGEYEQYFGPGTRLTVT.